This record concerns one T cell receptor beta chain sequence. Germline CDR1 ENHRY, CDR2 SYGVKD. The CDR3 covers 12 residues. V was pared by 10 bases and J by 3 bases, with 12 bases between. This sample was included in a study of blood T cells in healthy people across ages. A sample-barcoded 5' primer and a J-beta primer mix were used in a second PCR of roughly 6 to 11 cycles. TCRdb fed the 5' RACE reads into MiXCR, producing one record per CDR3 protein. The sample lists 750,000 or so distinct CDR3 sequences; more than 20% were seen once. The same specimen was also included in a second study, on T cells of mothers and their children.

Sequenced: blood. The receptor comes from a boy younger than 18 in good health. This chain connects TRBV10-3 to TRBJ2-5; a possible D gene is TRBD1 (6 bases). The CDR3 DNA is TGTGCCACCCAGGGGCGGGAAGAGACCCAGTACTTC. This translates into CATQGREETQYF.